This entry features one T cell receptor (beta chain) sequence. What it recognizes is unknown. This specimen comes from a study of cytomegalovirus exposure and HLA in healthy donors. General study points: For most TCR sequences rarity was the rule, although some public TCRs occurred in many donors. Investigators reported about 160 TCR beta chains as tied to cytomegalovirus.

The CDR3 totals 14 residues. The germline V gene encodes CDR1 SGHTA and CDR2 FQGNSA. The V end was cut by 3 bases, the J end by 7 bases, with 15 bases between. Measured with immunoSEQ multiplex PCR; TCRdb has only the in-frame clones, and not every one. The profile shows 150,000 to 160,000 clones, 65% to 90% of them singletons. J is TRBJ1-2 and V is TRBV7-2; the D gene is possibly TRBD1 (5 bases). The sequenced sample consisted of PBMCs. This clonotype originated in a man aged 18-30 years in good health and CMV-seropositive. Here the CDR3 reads CASSLEGLRRGYTF. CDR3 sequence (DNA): TGTGCCAGCAGCTTGGAGGGACTGCGCCGTGGCTACACCTTC.